The 14 T cell receptor beta chains below come from one sample, sequenced in a study of T cell responses to AZD1222 COVID-19 vaccine. The method was immunoSEQ multiplex PCR; TCRdb's version includes in-frame clones alone and lacks a portion of them. The table shows 100,000 to 110,000 clones, with 80% to 95% occurring only once. Sequenced here: peripheral blood, sampled on day 0 of AZD1222 vaccination. The receptors were gathered from an adult in good health.

CDR3: CASSQGLGNSPLHF. DNA for the CDR3: TGTGCCAGCAGCCAAGGTCTGGGTAATTCACCCCTCCACTTT. The genes are TRBV4-2 and TRBJ1-6; D remains ambiguous. CDR1 and CDR2 from the germline V gene are LGHNA and YNFKEQ. The germline V and J ends were trimmed by 1 base and 6 bases, with 7 bases remaining between them. The CDR3 consists of 14 residues.

This chain links TRBV7-2 with TRBJ2-7; D is perhaps TRBD1 (6 bases). Germline loops: CDR1 SGHTA, CDR2 FQGNSA. V was shortened by 4 bases and J by 5 bases, with 15 bases between the two germline ends. CDR3 length: 14 amino acids. The CDR3 reads CASSSVRDIDEQYF. CDR3 DNA: TGTGCCAGCAGCTCCGTCCGGGACATCGACGAGCAGTACTTC. Full variable domain (remainder filled in from reference TRBV7-2 and TRBJ2-7): GAGVSQSPSNKVTEKGKDVELRCDPISGHTALYWYRQSLGQGLEFLIYFQGNSAPDKSGLPSDRFSAERTGGSVSTLTIQRTQQEDSAVYLCASSSVRDIDEQYFGPGTRLTVT.

The genes are TRBV11-3 and TRBJ2-5, with D perhaps TRBD2 (5 bases). The CDR3 runs 12 residues. V was clipped by 5 bases and J by 5 bases, with 9 bases between them. Germline V gives CDR1 SGHNT, CDR2 YENEEA. The CDR3 region has the DNA TGTGCCAGCAGCCGGGGTCGTGAGACCCAGTACTTC. Its translation is CASSRGRETQYF.

V is TRBV21-1 and J is TRBJ2-7; the table assigns TRBD2, which was not confirmed against the DNA. TRBV21-1 is labeled a pseudogene. There are 15 residues in the CDR3. CDR3 sequence: CASSKAWRPGGEQYF. Written as DNA, the CDR3 is TGTGCCAGCAGCAAAGCTTGGAGACCGGGGGGGGAGCAGTACTTC.

V gene TRBV19 combines with J gene TRBJ2-7; the match to TRBD1 covers 8 bases. Per the germline V gene, CDR1 is LNHDA and CDR2 is SQIVND (reference sequence). This CDR3 contains 15 residues. The V and J ends lost 6 bases and 5 bases, in that order; junction bases with no gene match: 12. CDR3 nucleotides: TGTGCCAGTAGCCGACGGACAGGGTACGCCCACGAGCAGTACTTC. It is translated as CASSRRTGYAHEQYF.

The J gene is TRBJ2-1, the V gene TRBV11-3, with 10 bases aligning to TRBD1. CDR3 length: 19 residues. Losses at the gene ends were 5 bases for V and 2 bases for J; bases not matched to a gene: 15. Per the germline V gene, CDR1 is SGHNT and CDR2 is YENEEA. DNA for the CDR3: TGTGCCAGCAGCCCGGGCTGGGTCGCCGGGACAGGGGCCTACAATGAGCAGTTCTTC. Translation gives CASSPGWVAGTGAYNEQFF.

This sequence joins TRBV5-1 and TRBJ2-1, with D hard to call. CDR1 and CDR2 (germline): SGHRS, YFSETQ. V lost 1 base to trimming and J lost 8 bases, with 10 bases between them. The CDR3 runs to 13 residues. The CDR3 nucleotides read TGCGCCAGCAGCTTGATCCCTGGACATGAGCAGTTCTTC. Encoded protein: CASSLIPGHEQFF.

This rearrangement joins TRBV29-1 to TRBJ1-2; D might be TRBD1 (5 bases). The CDR3 totals 12 residues. Germline CDR1 is SQVTM and CDR2 is ANQGSEA. Trimming removed 5 bases at V and 8 bases at J, with 15 bases between. This CDR3 reads CSVSWTNPGYTF. Written as DNA, the CDR3 is TGCAGCGTTTCGTGGACAAACCCCGGCTACACCTTC.

The rearrangement uses TRBV2 and TRBJ1-3; D is ambiguous. The V and J ends lost 4 bases and 0 bases respectively, with 10 bases between them. The germline V gene has CDR1 SNHLY and CDR2 FYNNEI. The CDR3 extends over 15 amino acids. The CDR3, as DNA: TGTGCCAGCAGTGGGGAGGCCCTCTCTGGAAACACCATATATTTT. Encoded protein: CASSGEALSGNTIYF.

This clone has only a few counts. The chain combines TRBV6-5 with TRBJ2-7; D possibly corresponds to TRBD2 (6 bases). Germline V gives CDR1 MNHEY, CDR2 SVGAGI. The CDR3 spans 13 residues. V was trimmed by 6 bases and J by 4 bases, leaving 13 bases between them. The chain's CDR3 is CASRPLGSYEQYF. DNA of the CDR3: TGTGCCAGCAGACCTCTCGGGAGTTACGAGCAGTACTTC.

The rearrangement links TRBV28 to TRBJ1-2; D might be TRBD1 (5 bases). The CDR3 consists of 14 residues. Per the germline V gene, CDR1 is MDHEN and CDR2 is SYDVKM. With 5 bases removed from V and 4 bases from J, the gap between germline ends came to 14 bases. The DNA of the CDR3 is TGTGCCAGCAGTACCCACGGCCAGGGCTATGGCTACACCTTC. Translation: CASSTHGQGYGYTF.

The chain employs TRBV29-1 and TRBJ1-1; TRBD1 matches 7 bases. J was trimmed by 0 bases and V by 7 bases; bases with no gene match: 8. The CDR3 is made up of 14 amino acids. Germline CDR1 reads SQVTM; CDR2 reads ANQGSEA. This CDR3 is CSALGQRMNTEAFF. Here the CDR3 DNA reads TGCAGCGCCCTGGGACAGAGAATGAACACTGAAGCTTTCTTT. Together with reference TRBV29-1 and TRBJ1-1, the CDR3 gives the full variable domain: SAVISQKPSRDICQRGTSLTIQCQVDSQVTMMFWYRQQPGQSLTLIATANQGSEATYESGFVIDKFPISRPNLTFSTLTVSNMSPEDSSIYLCSALGQRMNTEAFFGQGTRLTVV.

The CDR3 protein is CASSQPAGGDEKLFF. Here the CDR3 DNA reads TGTGCCAGCAGTCAACCGGCAGGGGGCGACGAAAAACTGTTTTTT. The chain uses TRBV3-1 (or the pseudogene TRBV3-2) and TRBJ1-4; 8 bases are shared with TRBD1. CDR3 size: 15 residues. Trimming cost V 6 bases and J 8 bases; bases outside gene matches: 11. Germline values: CDR1 LGHDT, CDR2 YNNKEL (reference sequence).

For the CDR3, the DNA is TGTGCCAGCAGCCAGTCCTTCGAGTCCTACGAGCAGTACTTC. Protein product: CASSQSFESYEQYF. The rearrangement links TRBV27 to TRBJ2-7, with D hard to call. Per the germline V gene, CDR1 is MNHEY and CDR2 is SMNVEV (reference sequence). CDR3 length equals 14 residues. The V end was cut by 6 bases, the J end by 1 base, with 13 bases between.